This entry concerns a single T cell receptor beta chain. The source of the sample is a study of blood T cell repertoires in COVID-19. CDR1 and CDR2 from the germline V gene are SGHTA and FQGTGA. This CDR3 has 14 amino acids. Trimming removed 4 bases at V and 1 base at J, with 10 bases between. The protocol was immunoSEQ multiplex PCR, while the TCRdb copy is restricted to in-frame clones and leaves out a portion. The table records over 300,000 clones, 86% of them present only once. Sequenced: peripheral blood. The origin of this receptor is a woman aged 50 to 60 with acute or convalescent COVID-19. This rearrangement joins TRBV7-3 to TRBJ2-5, with D tentatively TRBD2 (5 bases). Written as DNA, the CDR3 is TGTGCCAGCAGCTCAGGACTCCCCCAAGAGACCCAGTACTTC. This encodes CASSSGLPQETQYF.